The next 26 T cell receptor beta chains were all read from a single sample in a study of CD8+ T cells in alopecia areata. Extraction of RNA preceded its reverse transcription into cDNA, which served as the sequencing template. Repertoires were generated with immunoSEQ multiplex PCR, while TCRdb's copy carries only in-frame clones and drops some. The table shows roughly 75,000 clones, with 55% to 75% occurring only once. Sequencing used CD8+ T cells sorted from blood, obtained at week 0. Receptors originate from a human donor with alopecia areata.

V gene TRBV29-1 combines with J gene TRBJ2-3, with a tentative D call TRBD1 (5 bases). The CDR3 is 15 residues long. V was clipped by 3 bases and J by 0 bases, with 13 bases between them. Looked up from germline, CDR1 is SQVTM and CDR2 is ANQGSEA. The CDR3 loop reads CSVDTTASSTDTQYF. CDR3 in DNA: TGCAGCGTTGATACGACAGCATCTAGCACAGATACGCAGTATTTT.

This sequence joins TRBV27 and TRBJ2-3, with 7 bases aligning to TRBD2. The V gene's germline CDR1 is MNHEY and CDR2 SMNVEV (reference sequence). This CDR3 contains 18 residues. The V segment lost 5 bases and the J segment 3 bases; nucleotides outside the gene matches: 17. The CDR3, as DNA: TGTGCCAGCAGTCCTCTAGGGGTACGCGGGAGTATGACAGATACGCAGTATTTT. It translates to CASSPLGVRGSMTDTQYF.

This clone was counted only a few times. A read error may account for a junction end that differs from germline. The chain uses TRBV4-1 and TRBJ2-3; TRBD1 aligns across 9 bases. CDR1 is MGHRA and CDR2 is YSYEKL in the germline V gene. This CDR3 has 16 amino acids. The CDR3 coding sequence is TGTGCCAGCAGCTTTACCCCGGGACAGGGCGCAGATACGCAGTATTTT. Translating it yields CASSFTPGQGADTQYF.

The chain has TRBV27 and TRBJ2-2; 9 bases map to TRBD2. The CDR3 totals 18 residues. Trimming cost V 0 bases and J 4 bases; bases outside gene matches: 9. Germline V lookup: CDR1 MNHEY, CDR2 SMNVEV (reference sequence). The CDR3 sequence is CASSLSFGGSGSTGELFF. In DNA, the CDR3 is TGTGCCAGCAGTTTATCTTTTGGGGGTAGCGGGAGCACCGGGGAGCTGTTTTTT.

The chain has TRBV29-1 and TRBJ1-5; 8 positions agree with TRBD1. Trimming cost V 5 bases and J 3 bases; bases outside gene matches: 3. CDR1 is SQVTM and CDR2 is ANQGSEA in the germline V gene. There are 13 residues in the CDR3. CDR3 DNA sequence: TGCAGCGTTCGGACAGGGTACAATCAGCCCCAGCATTTT. This encodes CSVRTGYNQPQHF.

This clone was counted between two and nine times. The V call is TRBV6-5, the J call TRBJ1-2, with no clear D. Germline CDR1 reads MNHEY; CDR2 reads SVGAGI. The CDR3 has 14 residues. Trimming shortened V by 4 bases and J by 3 bases, and 12 bases separated the two germline ends. Here the CDR3 reads CASSFPGNYYGYTF. The CDR3 DNA reads as TGTGCCAGCAGTTTCCCGGGGAATTACTATGGCTACACCTTC.

About this clone: Relative to the germline gene, one junction end is altered; a read error may explain this. The CDR3 loop is CSVEGVSYEQYF. The CDR3 coding sequence is TGCAGCGTCGAAGGGGTCTCCTACGAGCAGTACTTC. The V call is TRBV29-1, the J call TRBJ2-7, with a weak D call TRBD1 (5 bases). The V gene's germline CDR1 is SQVTM and CDR2 ANQGSEA. This CDR3 comprises 12 residues.

J is TRBJ2-7 and V is TRBV6-5, with D possibly being TRBD1 (8 bases). Germline CDR1 and CDR2: MNHEY and SVGAGI. V gave up 5 bases and J gave up 2 bases, with 16 bases separating them. CDR3 length: 15 residues. As DNA, the CDR3 is TGTGCCAGCAGTACCAGACAGGGGACTACCTACGAGCAGTACTTC. Protein: CASSTRQGTTYEQYF.

This clone appeared a few times. The chain employs TRBV30 and TRBJ1-2; D not resolved. Trimming left V 0 bases short and J 6 bases short, with 11 bases between. The germline gives CDR1 GTSNPN, CDR2 SVGIG (reference sequence). There are 13 residues in the CDR3. The CDR3 protein is CAWSVIKGNGYTF. Written as DNA, the CDR3 is TGTGCCTGGAGTGTGATTAAAGGGAATGGCTACACCTTC.

This clone has at least ten counts. This chain links TRBV7-9 with TRBJ2-5, with D perhaps being TRBD1 or TRBD2 (5 bases each). V lost 3 bases and J 5 bases, leaving 10 bases between the germline ends. From germline, CDR1 is SEHNR and CDR2 FQNEAQ (reference sequence). This CDR3 has 13 residues. This CDR3 is CASSFSGDETQYF. The DNA for the CDR3 is TGTGCCAGCAGCTTTTCCGGGGACGAGACCCAGTACTTC.

The chain uses TRBV4-3 and TRBJ2-4; 7 bases line up with TRBD1. Germline assignment: CDR1 LGHNA and CDR2 YSLEER. This CDR3 has 14 amino acids. Trimming cost V 0 bases and J 8 bases; bases outside gene matches: 4. CDR3 residues: CASSQEGGRDIQYF. In DNA form, the CDR3 reads TGCGCCAGCAGCCAAGAAGGGGGCAGAGACATTCAGTACTTC.

This rearrangement joins TRBV27 to TRBJ1-5; 8 nucleotides align to TRBD1. Germline V lookup: CDR1 MNHEY, CDR2 SMNVEV (reference sequence). Unmatched junction bases numbered 15, after V lost 5 bases and J lost 6 bases. The CDR3 runs 17 residues. The CDR3 DNA follows: TGTGCCAGCAGTCCTAGGCGGGGCAGGGGGCACGGTCAGCCCCAGCATTTT. It translates to CASSPRRGRGHGQPQHF.

This clone has a handful of counts. This chain links TRBV5-1 with TRBJ2-1; the match to TRBD2 covers 11 bases. CDR3 size: 16 residues. Per germline, CDR1 SGHRS and CDR2 YFSETQ. V was pared by 2 bases and J by 2 bases, with 3 bases of the junction left unmatched. Here the CDR3 DNA reads TGCGCCAGCAGCTTTAGCGGGAGGGGGACCTACAATGAGCAGTTCTTC. Translated, it gives CASSFSGRGTYNEQFF.

The rearrangement links TRBV6-6 to TRBJ1-1, with a tentative D call TRBD1 (6 bases). The germline CDR1 and CDR2 sequences are MNHNY and SVGAGI (reference sequence). The CDR3 consists of 15 residues. Trimming removed 5 bases from V and 1 base from J, with 14 bases in between. CDR3 amino acids: CASSVPGHTNTEAFF. CDR3 nucleotides: TGTGCCAGCAGTGTTCCGGGACATACGAACACTGAAGCTTTCTTT.

There are a few counts of this clone. The chain employs TRBV29-1 and TRBJ2-7; D not resolved. This CDR3 comprises 11 residues. With 7 bases removed from V and 3 bases from J, the gap between germline ends came to 10 bases. The germline gives CDR1 SQVTM, CDR2 ANQGSEA. CDR3 sequence: CSAASGYEQYF. CDR3 in DNA: TGCAGCGCTGCTTCGGGCTACGAGCAGTACTTC.

There are many counts of this clone. The J gene is TRBJ1-5, the V gene TRBV19, with a weak D call TRBD1 (5 bases). The CDR3 totals 15 residues. Trimming took off 5 bases at V and 2 bases at J, with 13 bases between the two ends. The germline CDR1 and CDR2 sequences are LNHDA and SQIVND (reference sequence). The CDR3 DNA reads as TGTGCCAGTAGTCCGGGGACTTGGGGCAATCAGCCCCAGCATTTT. It specifies CASSPGTWGNQPQHF.

The chain recombines TRBV29-1 with TRBJ2-7; TRBD1 matches 9 bases. The CDR3 is made up of 14 amino acids. The germline V gene encodes CDR1 SQVTM and CDR2 ANQGSEA. Trimming at V came to 4 bases and at J to 3 bases, leaving 7 bases not matched to a gene. CDR3 sequence reads: CSVGPGQGNYEQYF. CDR3 bases: TGCAGCGTTGGACCAGGACAGGGGAACTACGAGCAGTACTTC.

This chain connects TRBV25-1 to TRBJ2-7, with 7 bases fitting TRBD2. The CDR3 runs to 12 residues. Losses at the gene ends were 5 bases for V and 4 bases for J; bases not matched to a gene: 2. CDR1 is MGHDK, CDR2 SYGVNS, per germline. CDR3 sequence reads: CASSSGIYEQYF. The CDR3 DNA is TGTGCCAGCAGTAGCGGGATTTACGAGCAGTACTTC.

Only a few counts were recorded for this clone. The chain recombines TRBV7-2 with TRBJ1-2, with a possible D match to TRBD1 (5 bases). Germline assignment: CDR1 SGHTA and CDR2 FQGNSA. V was trimmed by 5 bases and J by 4 bases, leaving 11 bases between them. The CDR3 runs 13 residues. CDR3 sequence reads: CASSPGRSYGYTF. As DNA, the CDR3 is TGTGCCAGCAGCCCGGGACGGAGCTATGGCTACACCTTC.

The chain links TRBV27 to TRBJ2-3, with TRBD2 matching over 7 bases. This CDR3 has 15 residues. The ends lost 2 bases at V and 7 bases at J; junction bases unmatched: 9. CDR1 and CDR2 from the germline V gene are MNHEY and SMNVEV (reference sequence). CDR3 protein: CASSLGRGGGNTQYF. CDR3 in DNA: TGTGCCAGCAGTTTAGGTCGTGGGGGGGGGAATACGCAGTATTTT.

The chain recombines TRBV14 with TRBJ2-1; perhaps TRBD1 as D (6 bases). V dropped 0 bases and J dropped 12 bases, with 12 bases sitting between them. The CDR3 is made up of 13 amino acids. Germline V gene lookup returns CDR1 SGHDN and CDR2 FVKESK. Written as DNA, the CDR3 is TGTGCCAGCAGCCAAGACAGCAGGGGAAGGCAGTTCTTC. This gives the protein CASSQDSRGRQFF. Complete variable domain (other parts from reference TRBV14 and TRBJ2-1): EAGVTQFPSHSVIEKGQTVTLRCDPISGHDNLYWYRRVMGKEIKFLLHFVKESKQDESGMPNNRFLAERTGGTYSTLKVQPAELEDSGVYFCASSQDSRGRQFFGPGTRLTVL.

This chain links TRBV7-3 with TRBJ1-6; D is possibly TRBD1 (5 bases). Germline-derived CDR1 and CDR2 are SGHTA and FQGTGA. V was cut by 2 bases and J by 1 base, with 6 bases left in between. This CDR3 region has 15 residues. The CDR3 DNA reads TGTGCCAGCAGCTTACAGGGTTCCTATAATTCACCCCTCCACTTT. This gives the protein CASSLQGSYNSPLHF.

V is TRBV11-2 and J is TRBJ2-7; 9 bases are a match to TRBD1. The CDR3 is 15 residues long. Germline lookup yields CDR1 SGHAT and CDR2 FQNNGV. The V and J ends lost 7 bases and 6 bases, in that order; junction bases with no gene match: 13. The CDR3 loop is CASTITGGLSGEQYF. CDR3 DNA sequence: TGTGCCAGCACCATAACAGGGGGCCTGAGCGGCGAGCAGTACTTC.

The chain has TRBV7-2 and TRBJ1-5; D call uncertain. This CDR3 spans 16 amino acids. CDR1 and CDR2 (germline): SGHTA, FQGNSA. V dropped 1 base and J dropped 4 bases, with 14 bases sitting between them. The CDR3: CASSLGAAAYNQPQHF. CDR3 DNA sequence: TGTGCCAGCAGCTTAGGGGCCGCAGCCTATAATCAGCCCCAGCATTTT.

V and J are TRBV28 and TRBJ2-7; D may be TRBD1 (6 bases). Trimming removed 4 bases at V and 1 base at J, with 14 bases between. From germline, CDR1 is MDHEN and CDR2 SYDVKM. CDR3 length: 15 residues. The CDR3 protein is CASSYAIGQSYEQYF. DNA for the CDR3: TGTGCCAGCAGTTACGCAATCGGACAGTCCTACGAGCAGTACTTC.

The chain has TRBV7-9 and TRBJ1-4; 10 nucleotides line up with TRBD1. Germline V gene data show CDR1 as SEHNR and CDR2 as FQNEAQ (reference sequence). Trimming cost V 5 bases and J 5 bases; bases outside gene matches: 5. The CDR3 has 15 amino acids. The CDR3 is CASSPRQGANEKLFF. In DNA, the CDR3 is TGTGCCAGCAGCCCCCGACAGGGGGCGAATGAAAAACTGTTTTTT.